Listed here are 3 T cell receptor beta chains from one sample, sequenced in a study of memory CD4+ T cells and cytomegalovirus serostatus. Single viable CD3+CD4+CD8-CD45RO+ cells were sorted as the memory CD4+ T cells. Assay used: immunoSEQ multiplex PCR; TCRdb lists only in-frame clones, some missing. The table includes some 44,000 clones, around four fifths detected once. Sequencing was carried out using memory CD4+ T cells from blood. The receptors derive from an adult in good health and CMV-seronegative.

The chain is built from TRBV27 and TRBJ2-5; D may correspond to TRBD1 or TRBD2 (5 bases each). The CDR3 covers 17 residues. Germline values: CDR1 MNHEY, CDR2 SMNVEV (reference sequence). Trimming removed 6 bases at V and 5 bases at J, with 25 bases between. CDR3 protein: CASSRTEGRAGWETQYF. The CDR3 DNA follows: TGTGCCAGCAGCCGGACCGAGGGCAGGGCAGGTTGGGAGACCCAGTACTTC.

This clone is a singleton in its sample. The chain couples TRBV6-1 to TRBJ1-6, with D possibly TRBD1 on 5 matching bases. The germline V and J ends were trimmed by 3 bases and 11 bases, with 5 bases remaining between them. The CDR3 consists of 11 residues. Germline CDR1 and CDR2: MNHNS and SASEGT. CDR3 sequence: CASSEGAPLHF. The CDR3 nucleotides are TGTGCCAGCAGTGAGGGGGCACCCCTCCACTTT.

J is TRBJ2-7 and V is TRBV9; D is perhaps TRBD2 (6 bases). The CDR3 length is 16 residues. V was pared by 0 bases and J by 1 base, with 14 bases between. Germline V lookup: CDR1 SGDLS, CDR2 YYNGEE. CDR3 in amino acids: CASSVGGEDSSYEQYF. The DNA for the CDR3 is TGTGCCAGCAGCGTAGGAGGGGAGGATTCGTCCTACGAGCAGTACTTC.